The entry below describes one TCR beta chain. Its antigen remains unidentified. The data derive from a study of vaccination effects on CD4 cells after COVID-19. Study as a whole: Post-vaccine specimens arrived a median 72 days past the second dose.

Expansion with viral peptide pools was applied to antigen-specific CD4+ T cells by the ViraFEST assay prior to sequencing. Having been cultured for ten to eleven days, the cells underwent CD4+ T cell isolation. As their vaccination, participants received two doses of either BNT162b2 or mRNA-1273. The CDR3 extends over 18 amino acids. Germline CDR1 and CDR2: SGHTS and YDEGEE. Trimming took off 1 base at V and 0 bases at J, with 17 bases between the two ends. The table came from immunoSEQ multiplex PCR; TCRdb's copy has only in-frame clones and leaves some out. The data hold some 69,000 clones, with 74% observed a single time.

The receptor's source is a human donor who received a COVID-19 vaccine. The gene calls are TRBV5-8 and TRBJ1-5; no definite D call. This material consisted of CD4+ T cells from PBMCs cultured with HCoV-229E spike peptides, taken after COVID-19 vaccination. This chain's CDR3 is CASSLNVIAPYSNQPQHF. The CDR3 nucleotides are TGTGCCAGCAGCTTGAATGTAATCGCTCCGTATAGCAATCAGCCCCAGCATTTT.